Listed below are T cell receptor beta chains from one sample, sequenced in a study of blood T cell repertoires in COVID-19. Assay used: immunoSEQ multiplex PCR; TCRdb lists only in-frame clones, some missing. The sample gives tens of thousands of clones, about four fifths of which show up once; 2.6% is in the top ten. Sequences were obtained from peripheral blood. The receptors were gathered from a woman aged 55-70 years with acute or convalescent COVID-19. Each CDR3 is given with its conserved first and last residue. D genes are given only for firm matches. Only part of the rows carry a size: once, few, many, or a class if the clone is expanded.

v_call	d_call	clone_size	j_call	cdr3_aa	cdr3_nt
TRBV7-8	TRBD2	.	TRBJ2-1	CASSPRPSTGTSRENEQFF	TGTGCCAGCTCCCCCCGGCCATCCACCGGGACTAGCCGGGAAAATGAGCAGTTCTTC
TRBV19	TRBD2	.	TRBJ2-5	CASSILAGGSGQTQYF	TGTGCCAGTAGTATACTAGCGGGAGGTTCCGGGCAGACCCAGTACTTC
TRBV29-1	.	.	TRBJ2-3	CSADPKDTQYF	TGCAGCGCTGACCCTAAAGATACGCAGTATTTT
TRBV5-1	.	.	TRBJ1-2	CASSLDRGIGVDGYTF	TGCGCCAGCAGCTTAGATCGGGGGATAGGAGTAGATGGCTACACCTTC
TRBV27	.	.	TRBJ2-7	CASSRAGLQPNYEQYF	TGTGCCAGCAGTCGAGCGGGTCTCCAACCAAACTACGAGCAGTACTTC
TRBV5-4	.	.	TRBJ2-2	CASSFGHSKTGELFF	TGTGCCAGCAGCTTCGGACATTCTAAAACCGGGGAGCTGTTTTTT
TRBV6-1	TRBD2	.	TRBJ2-3	CASSKREAGDTQYF	TGTGCCAGCAGTAAGCGGGAGGCGGGAGATACGCAGTATTTT
TRBV10-1	.	.	TRBJ1-2	CASSESPIYGYTF	TGCGCCAGCAGTGAGTCTCCCATCTATGGCTACACCTTC
TRBV2	.	few	TRBJ1-6	CATANLPGSNSPLHF	TGTGCCACCGCCAACCTCCCGGGATCGAATTCACCCCTCCACTTT
TRBV25-1	TRBD2	.	TRBJ2-3	CASSEKLAGVDTQYF	TGTGCCAGCAGTGAAAAACTAGCGGGAGTAGATACGCAGTATTTT
TRBV5-6	.	.	TRBJ2-7	CASSENRFRSSYEQYF	TGTGCCAGCAGCGAGAACAGGTTTAGGAGCTCCTACGAGCAGTACTTC